This T cell receptor (beta chain) was obtained from a study of cytomegalovirus exposure and HLA in healthy donors. Germline V lookup: CDR1 GTSNPN, CDR2 SVGIG (reference sequence). The CDR3 is 14 residues long. V gave up 0 bases and J gave up 5 bases, with 10 bases separating them. The primer mix had 60 Vbeta and 13 Jbeta primers. The repertoire was sequenced with immunoSEQ multiplex PCR; TCRdb's copy has only in-frame clones and lacks some. The sample lists 150,000 to 200,000 clones, roughly 84% occurring once. This clonotype was obtained from a boy aged 2 to 9 in good health and CMV-seronegative. This rearrangement joins TRBV30 to TRBJ1-4, with D hard to call. Source material: PBMCs. The CDR3 region has the DNA TGTGCCTGGAGTGTAGGAGGGTCAAATGAAAAACTGTTTTTT. Translated: CAWSVGGSNEKLFF.